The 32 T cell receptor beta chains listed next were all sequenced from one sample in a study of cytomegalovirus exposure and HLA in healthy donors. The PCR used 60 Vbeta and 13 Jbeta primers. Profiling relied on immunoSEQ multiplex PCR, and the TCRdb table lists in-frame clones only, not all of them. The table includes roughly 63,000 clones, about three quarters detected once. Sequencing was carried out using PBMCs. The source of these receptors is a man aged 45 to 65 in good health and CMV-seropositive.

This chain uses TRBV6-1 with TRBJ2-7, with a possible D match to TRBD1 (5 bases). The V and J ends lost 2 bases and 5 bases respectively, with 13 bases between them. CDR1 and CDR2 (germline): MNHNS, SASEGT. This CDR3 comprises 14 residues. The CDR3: CASSEWVRANEQYF. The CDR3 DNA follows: TGTGCCAGCAGTGAATGGGTCAGGGCCAACGAGCAGTACTTC.

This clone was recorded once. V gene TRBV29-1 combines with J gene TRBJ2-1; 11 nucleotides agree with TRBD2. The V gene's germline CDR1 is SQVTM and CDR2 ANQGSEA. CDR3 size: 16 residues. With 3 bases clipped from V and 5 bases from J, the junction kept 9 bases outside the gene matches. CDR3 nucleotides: TGCAGCGTTGAGCGGGGGACTAGCGGAACTAACAATGAGCAGTTCTTC. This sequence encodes CSVERGTSGTNNEQFF.

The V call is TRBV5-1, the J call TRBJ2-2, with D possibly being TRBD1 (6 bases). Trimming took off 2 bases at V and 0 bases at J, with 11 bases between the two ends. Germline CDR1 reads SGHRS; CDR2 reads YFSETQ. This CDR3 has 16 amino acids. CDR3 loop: CASSFSRDTNTGELFF. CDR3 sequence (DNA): TGCGCCAGCAGCTTTTCAAGGGACACGAACACCGGGGAGCTGTTTTTT. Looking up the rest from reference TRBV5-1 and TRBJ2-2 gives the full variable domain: KAGVTQTPRYLIKTRGQQVTLSCSPISGHRSVSWYQQTPGQGLQFLFEYFSETQRNKGNFPGRFSGRQFSNSRSEMNVSTLELGDSALYLCASSFSRDTNTGELFFGEGSRLTVL.

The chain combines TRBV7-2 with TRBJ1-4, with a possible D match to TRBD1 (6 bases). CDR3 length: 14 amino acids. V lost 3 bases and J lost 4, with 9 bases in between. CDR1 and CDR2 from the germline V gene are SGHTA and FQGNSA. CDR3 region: CASSFTGSNEKLFF. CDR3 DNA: TGTGCCAGCAGCTTTACAGGGAGTAATGAAAAACTGTTTTTT.

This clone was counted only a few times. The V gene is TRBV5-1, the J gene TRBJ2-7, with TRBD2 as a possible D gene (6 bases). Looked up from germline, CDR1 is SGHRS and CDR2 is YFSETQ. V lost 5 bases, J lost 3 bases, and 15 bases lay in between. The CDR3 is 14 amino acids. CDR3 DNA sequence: TGCGCCAGCAGTAACGAGGGACTTCTCTACGAGCAGTACTTC. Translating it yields CASSNEGLLYEQYF.

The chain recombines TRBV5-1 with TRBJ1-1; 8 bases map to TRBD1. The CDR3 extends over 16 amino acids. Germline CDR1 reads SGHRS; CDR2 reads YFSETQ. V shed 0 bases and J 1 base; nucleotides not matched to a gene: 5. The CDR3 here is CASSLGQGISNTEAFF. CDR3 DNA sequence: TGCGCCAGCAGCTTGGGACAGGGGATTTCGAACACTGAAGCTTTCTTT.

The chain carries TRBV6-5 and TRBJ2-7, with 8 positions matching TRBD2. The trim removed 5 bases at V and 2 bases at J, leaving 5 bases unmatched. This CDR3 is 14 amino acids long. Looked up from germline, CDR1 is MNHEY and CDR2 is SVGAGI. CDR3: CASSKTSAAYEQYF. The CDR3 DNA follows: TGTGCCAGCAGTAAGACTAGCGCCGCCTACGAGCAGTACTTC.

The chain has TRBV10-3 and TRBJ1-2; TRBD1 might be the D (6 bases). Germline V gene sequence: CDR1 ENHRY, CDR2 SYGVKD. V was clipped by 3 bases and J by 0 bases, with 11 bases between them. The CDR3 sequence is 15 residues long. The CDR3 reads CAISDQGPANYGYTF. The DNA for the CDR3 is TGTGCCATCAGTGATCAGGGGCCTGCTAACTATGGCTACACCTTC.

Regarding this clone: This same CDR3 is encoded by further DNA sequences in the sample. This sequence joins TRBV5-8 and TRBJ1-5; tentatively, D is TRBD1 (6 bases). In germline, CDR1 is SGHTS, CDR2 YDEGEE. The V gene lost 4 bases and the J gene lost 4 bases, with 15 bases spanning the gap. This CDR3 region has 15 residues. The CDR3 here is CASSLGTLSNQPQHF. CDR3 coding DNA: TGTGCCAGCAGCCTAGGGACACTCTCAAATCAGCCCCAGCATTTT.

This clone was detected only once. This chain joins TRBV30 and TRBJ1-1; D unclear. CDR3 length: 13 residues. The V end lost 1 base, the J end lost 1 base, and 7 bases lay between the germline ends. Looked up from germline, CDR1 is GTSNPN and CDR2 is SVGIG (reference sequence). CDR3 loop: CAWSAHQNTEAFF. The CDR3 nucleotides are TGTGCCTGGAGTGCACACCAGAACACTGAAGCTTTCTTT.

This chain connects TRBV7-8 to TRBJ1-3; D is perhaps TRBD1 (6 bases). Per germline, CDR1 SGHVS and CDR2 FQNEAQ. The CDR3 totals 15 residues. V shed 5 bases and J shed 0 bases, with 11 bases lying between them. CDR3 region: CASSTDRVSGNTIYF. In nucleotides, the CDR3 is TGTGCCAGCAGCACGGACAGAGTCTCTGGAAACACCATATATTTT.

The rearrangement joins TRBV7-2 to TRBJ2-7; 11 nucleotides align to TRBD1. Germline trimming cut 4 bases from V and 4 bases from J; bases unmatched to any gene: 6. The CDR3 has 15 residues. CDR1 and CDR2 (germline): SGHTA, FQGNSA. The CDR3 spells CASSYRDRGRYEQYF. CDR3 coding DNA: TGTGCCAGCAGCTACCGGGACAGGGGGAGGTACGAGCAGTACTTC.

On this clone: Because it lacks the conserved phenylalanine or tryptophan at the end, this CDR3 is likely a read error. In DNA, the CDR3 is TGTGCCAGTAGCGGGGGTAACAATCAGCCCCAGCATGTT. This translates into CASSGGNNQPQHV. The chain is built from TRBV2 and TRBJ1-5; possible D gene TRBD1, 5 bases. V was cut by 9 bases and J by 3 bases, with 12 bases left in between. The CDR3 extends over 13 amino acids. Germline V gene data show CDR1 as SNHLY and CDR2 as FYNNEI.

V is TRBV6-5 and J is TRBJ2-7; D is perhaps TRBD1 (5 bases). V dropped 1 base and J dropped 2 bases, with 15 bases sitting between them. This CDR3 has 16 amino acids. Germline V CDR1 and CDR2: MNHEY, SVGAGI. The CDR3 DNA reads TGTGCCAGCAGTTACTTCGGGTTGGGGCGAACCTACGAGCAGTACTTC. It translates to CASSYFGLGRTYEQYF.

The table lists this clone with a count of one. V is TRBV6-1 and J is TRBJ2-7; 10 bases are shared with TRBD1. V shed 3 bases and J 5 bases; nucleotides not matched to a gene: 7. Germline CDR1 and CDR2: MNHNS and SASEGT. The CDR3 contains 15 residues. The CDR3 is CASSEGGTGAHEQYF. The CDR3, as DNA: TGTGCCAGCAGTGAGGGGGGGACAGGGGCCCACGAGCAGTACTTC.

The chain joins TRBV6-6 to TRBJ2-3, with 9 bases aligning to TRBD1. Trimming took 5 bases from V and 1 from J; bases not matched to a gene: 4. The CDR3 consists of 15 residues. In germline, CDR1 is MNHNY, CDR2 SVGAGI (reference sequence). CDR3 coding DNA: TGTGCCAGCAGTAAGACAGGGGGTGGCACAGATACGCAGTATTTT. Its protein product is CASSKTGGGTDTQYF.

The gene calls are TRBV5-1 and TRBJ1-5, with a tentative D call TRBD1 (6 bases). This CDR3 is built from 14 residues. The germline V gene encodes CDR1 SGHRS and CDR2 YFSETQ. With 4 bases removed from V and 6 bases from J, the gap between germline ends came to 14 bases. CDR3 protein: CASSTREGGQPQHF. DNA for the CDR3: TGCGCCAGCAGCACTCGGGAAGGGGGTCAGCCCCAGCATTTT.

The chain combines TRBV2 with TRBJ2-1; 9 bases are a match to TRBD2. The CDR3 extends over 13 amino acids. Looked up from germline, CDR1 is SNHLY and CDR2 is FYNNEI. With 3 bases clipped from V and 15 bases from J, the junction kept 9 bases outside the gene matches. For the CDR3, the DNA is TGTGCCAGCAGTGACTCGACCGGGACTAGCCTGTTCTTC. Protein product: CASSDSTGTSLFF. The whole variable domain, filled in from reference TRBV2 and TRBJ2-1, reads EPEVTQTPSHQVTQMGQEVILRCVPISNHLYFYWYRQILGQKVEFLVSFYNNEISEKSEIFDDQFSVERPDGSNFTLKIRSTKLEDSAMYFCASSDSTGTSLFFGPGTRLTVL.

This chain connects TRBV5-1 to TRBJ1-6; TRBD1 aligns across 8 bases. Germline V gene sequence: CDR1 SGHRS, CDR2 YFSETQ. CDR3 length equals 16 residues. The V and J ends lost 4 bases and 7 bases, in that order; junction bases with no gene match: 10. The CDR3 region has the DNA TGCGCCAGCAGCCGAGAACCGGGACAGGTCAATTCACCCCTCCACTTT. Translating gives CASSREPGQVNSPLHF.

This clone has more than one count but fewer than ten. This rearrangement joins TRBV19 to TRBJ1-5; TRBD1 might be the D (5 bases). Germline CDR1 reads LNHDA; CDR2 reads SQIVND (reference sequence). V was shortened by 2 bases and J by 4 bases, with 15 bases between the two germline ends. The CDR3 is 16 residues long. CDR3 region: CASSILAGLGNQPQHF. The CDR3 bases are TGTGCCAGTAGTATATTGGCGGGGCTAGGGAATCAGCCCCAGCATTTT. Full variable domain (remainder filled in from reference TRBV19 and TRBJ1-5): DGGITQSPKYLFRKEGQNVTLSCEQNLNHDAMYWYRQDPGQGLRLIYYSQIVNDFQKGDIAEGYSVSREKKESFPLTVTSAQKNPTAFYLCASSILAGLGNQPQHFGDGTRLSIL.

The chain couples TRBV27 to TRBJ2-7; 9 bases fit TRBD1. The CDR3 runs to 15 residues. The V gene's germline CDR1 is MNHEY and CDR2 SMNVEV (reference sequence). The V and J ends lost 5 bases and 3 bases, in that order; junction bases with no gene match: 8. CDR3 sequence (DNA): TGTGCCAGCAGTGTCAGACAGGGGGTAATCTACGAGCAGTACTTC. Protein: CASSVRQGVIYEQYF.

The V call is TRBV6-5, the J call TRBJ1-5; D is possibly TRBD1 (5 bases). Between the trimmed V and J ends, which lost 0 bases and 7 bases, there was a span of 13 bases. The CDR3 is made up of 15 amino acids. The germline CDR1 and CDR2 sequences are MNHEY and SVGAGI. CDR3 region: CASSYSIGAGQPQHF. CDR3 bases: TGTGCCAGCAGTTACTCGATTGGGGCGGGGCAGCCCCAGCATTTT.

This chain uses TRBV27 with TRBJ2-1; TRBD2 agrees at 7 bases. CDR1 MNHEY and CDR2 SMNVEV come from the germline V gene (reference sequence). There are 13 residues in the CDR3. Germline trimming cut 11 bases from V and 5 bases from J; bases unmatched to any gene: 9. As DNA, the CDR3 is TGTGCCTCCAATGGAGGGAGGGACAATGAGCAGTTCTTC. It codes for CASNGGRDNEQFF.

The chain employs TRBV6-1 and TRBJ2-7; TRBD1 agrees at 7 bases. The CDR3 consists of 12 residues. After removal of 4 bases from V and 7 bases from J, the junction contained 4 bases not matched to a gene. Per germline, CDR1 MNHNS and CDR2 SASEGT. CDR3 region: CASSGQGDEQYF. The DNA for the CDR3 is TGTGCCAGCAGTGGACAGGGTGATGAGCAGTACTTC.

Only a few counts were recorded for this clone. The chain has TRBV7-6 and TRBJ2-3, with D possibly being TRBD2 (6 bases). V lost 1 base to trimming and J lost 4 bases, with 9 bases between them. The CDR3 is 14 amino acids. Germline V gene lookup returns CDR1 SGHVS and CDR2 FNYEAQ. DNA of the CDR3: TGTGCCAGCAGCTTAGTCGGGGAGGCAGATACGCAGTATTTT. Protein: CASSLVGEADTQYF.

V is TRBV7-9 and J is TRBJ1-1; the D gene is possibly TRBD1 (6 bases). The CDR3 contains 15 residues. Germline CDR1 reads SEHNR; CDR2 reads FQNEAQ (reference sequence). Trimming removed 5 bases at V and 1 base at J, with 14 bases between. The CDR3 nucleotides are TGTGCCAGCAGCCCATCAGGGGCCTGGAACACTGAAGCTTTCTTT. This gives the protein CASSPSGAWNTEAFF. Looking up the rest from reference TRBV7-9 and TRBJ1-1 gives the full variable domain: DTGVSQNPRHKITKRGQNVTFRCDPISEHNRLYWYRQTLGQGPEFLTYFQNEAQLEKSRLLSDRFSAERPKGSFSTLEIQRTEQGDSAMYLCASSPSGAWNTEAFFGQGTRLTVV.

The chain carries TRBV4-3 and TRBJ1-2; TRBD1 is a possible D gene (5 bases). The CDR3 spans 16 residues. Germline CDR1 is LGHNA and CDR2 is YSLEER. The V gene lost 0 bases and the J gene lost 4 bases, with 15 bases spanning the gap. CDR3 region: CASSQDLRGLVYGYTF. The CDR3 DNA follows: TGCGCCAGCAGCCAAGATCTAAGGGGATTGGTCTATGGCTACACCTTC.

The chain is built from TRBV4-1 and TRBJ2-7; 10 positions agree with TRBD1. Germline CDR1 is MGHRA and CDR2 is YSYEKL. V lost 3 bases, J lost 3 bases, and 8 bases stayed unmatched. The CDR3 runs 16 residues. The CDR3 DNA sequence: TGCGCCAGCAGCCAGCTCTGGGGACAGGGGCTCTACGAGCAGTACTTC. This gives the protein CASSQLWGQGLYEQYF.

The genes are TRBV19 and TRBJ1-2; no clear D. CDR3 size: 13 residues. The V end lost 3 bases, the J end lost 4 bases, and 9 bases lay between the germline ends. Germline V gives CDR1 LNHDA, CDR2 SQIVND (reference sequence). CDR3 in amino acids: CASSMGSGYGYTF. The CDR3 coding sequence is TGTGCCAGTAGTATGGGCAGTGGCTATGGCTACACCTTC.

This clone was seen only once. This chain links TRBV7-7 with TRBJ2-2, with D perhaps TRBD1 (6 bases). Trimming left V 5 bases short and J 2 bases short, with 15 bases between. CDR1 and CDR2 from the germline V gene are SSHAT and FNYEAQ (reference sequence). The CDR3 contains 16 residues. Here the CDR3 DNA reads TGTGCCAGCAGCGCATTCAGGGGTCTAAACACCGGGGAGCTGTTTTTT. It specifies CASSAFRGLNTGELFF.

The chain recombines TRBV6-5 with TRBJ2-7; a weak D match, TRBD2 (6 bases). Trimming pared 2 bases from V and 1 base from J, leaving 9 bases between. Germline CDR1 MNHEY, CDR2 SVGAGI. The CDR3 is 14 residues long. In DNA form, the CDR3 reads TGTGCCAGCAGTTACGGCGGGGTGTCCTACGAGCAGTACTTC. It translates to CASSYGGVSYEQYF.

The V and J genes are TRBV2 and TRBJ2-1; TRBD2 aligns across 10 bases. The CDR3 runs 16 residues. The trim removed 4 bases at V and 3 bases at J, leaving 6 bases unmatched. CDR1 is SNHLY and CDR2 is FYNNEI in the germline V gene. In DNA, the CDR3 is TGTGCCAGCAGTGGCCCACTAGCGGGGTACTACAATGAGCAGTTCTTC. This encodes CASSGPLAGYYNEQFF.